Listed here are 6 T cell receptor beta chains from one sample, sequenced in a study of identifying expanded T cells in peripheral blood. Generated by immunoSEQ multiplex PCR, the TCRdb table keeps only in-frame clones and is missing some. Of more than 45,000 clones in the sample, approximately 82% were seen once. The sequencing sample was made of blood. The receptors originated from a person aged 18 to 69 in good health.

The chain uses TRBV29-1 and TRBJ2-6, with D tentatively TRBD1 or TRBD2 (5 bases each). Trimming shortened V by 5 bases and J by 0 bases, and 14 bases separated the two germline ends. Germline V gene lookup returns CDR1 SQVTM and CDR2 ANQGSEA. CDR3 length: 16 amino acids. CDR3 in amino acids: CSVKRDDISGANVLTF. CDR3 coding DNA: TGCAGCGTTAAGAGGGACGATATCTCTGGGGCCAACGTCCTGACTTTC.

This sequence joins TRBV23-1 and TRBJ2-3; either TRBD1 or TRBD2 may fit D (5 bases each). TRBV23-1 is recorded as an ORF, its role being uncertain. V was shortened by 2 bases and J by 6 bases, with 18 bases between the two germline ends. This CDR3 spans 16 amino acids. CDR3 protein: CASSQIPYPGPDTQYF. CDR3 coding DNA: TGCGCCAGCAGTCAAATCCCTTACCCGGGACCGGATACGCAGTATTTT.

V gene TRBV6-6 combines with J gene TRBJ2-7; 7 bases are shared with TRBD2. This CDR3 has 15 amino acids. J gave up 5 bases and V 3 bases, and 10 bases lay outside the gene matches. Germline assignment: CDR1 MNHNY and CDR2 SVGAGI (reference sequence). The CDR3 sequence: CASSYASGALDEQYV. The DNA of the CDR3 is TGTGCCAGCAGTTATGCTAGCGGAGCCCTCGACGAGCAGTACGTC.

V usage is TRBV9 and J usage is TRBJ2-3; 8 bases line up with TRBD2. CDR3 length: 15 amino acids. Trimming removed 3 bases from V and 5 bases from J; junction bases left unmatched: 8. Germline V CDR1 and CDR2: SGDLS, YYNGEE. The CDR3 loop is CASSARAGVEDTQYF. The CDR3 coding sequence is TGTGCCAGCAGCGCACGAGCGGGAGTAGAAGATACGCAGTATTTT. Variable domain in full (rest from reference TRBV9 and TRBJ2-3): DSGVTQTPKHLITATGQRVTLRCSPRSGDLSVYWYQQSLDQGLQFLIQYYNGEERAKGNILERFSAQQFPDLHSELNLSSLELGDSALYFCASSARAGVEDTQYFGPGTRLTVL.

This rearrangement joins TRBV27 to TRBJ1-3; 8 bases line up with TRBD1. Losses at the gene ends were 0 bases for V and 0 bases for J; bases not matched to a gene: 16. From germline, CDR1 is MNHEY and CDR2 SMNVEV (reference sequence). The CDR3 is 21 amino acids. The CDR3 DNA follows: TGTGCCAGCAGTTTATCCTATCACCAGGGGGCAGACCACCTCTCTGGAAACACCATATATTTT. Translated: CASSLSYHQGADHLSGNTIYF.

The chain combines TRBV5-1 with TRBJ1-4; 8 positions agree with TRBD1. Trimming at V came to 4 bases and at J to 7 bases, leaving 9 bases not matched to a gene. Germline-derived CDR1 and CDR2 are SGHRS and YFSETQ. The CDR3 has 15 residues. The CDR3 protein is CASSDPTGGSEKLFF. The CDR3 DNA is TGCGCCAGCAGCGACCCTACAGGGGGGAGTGAAAAACTGTTTTTT.